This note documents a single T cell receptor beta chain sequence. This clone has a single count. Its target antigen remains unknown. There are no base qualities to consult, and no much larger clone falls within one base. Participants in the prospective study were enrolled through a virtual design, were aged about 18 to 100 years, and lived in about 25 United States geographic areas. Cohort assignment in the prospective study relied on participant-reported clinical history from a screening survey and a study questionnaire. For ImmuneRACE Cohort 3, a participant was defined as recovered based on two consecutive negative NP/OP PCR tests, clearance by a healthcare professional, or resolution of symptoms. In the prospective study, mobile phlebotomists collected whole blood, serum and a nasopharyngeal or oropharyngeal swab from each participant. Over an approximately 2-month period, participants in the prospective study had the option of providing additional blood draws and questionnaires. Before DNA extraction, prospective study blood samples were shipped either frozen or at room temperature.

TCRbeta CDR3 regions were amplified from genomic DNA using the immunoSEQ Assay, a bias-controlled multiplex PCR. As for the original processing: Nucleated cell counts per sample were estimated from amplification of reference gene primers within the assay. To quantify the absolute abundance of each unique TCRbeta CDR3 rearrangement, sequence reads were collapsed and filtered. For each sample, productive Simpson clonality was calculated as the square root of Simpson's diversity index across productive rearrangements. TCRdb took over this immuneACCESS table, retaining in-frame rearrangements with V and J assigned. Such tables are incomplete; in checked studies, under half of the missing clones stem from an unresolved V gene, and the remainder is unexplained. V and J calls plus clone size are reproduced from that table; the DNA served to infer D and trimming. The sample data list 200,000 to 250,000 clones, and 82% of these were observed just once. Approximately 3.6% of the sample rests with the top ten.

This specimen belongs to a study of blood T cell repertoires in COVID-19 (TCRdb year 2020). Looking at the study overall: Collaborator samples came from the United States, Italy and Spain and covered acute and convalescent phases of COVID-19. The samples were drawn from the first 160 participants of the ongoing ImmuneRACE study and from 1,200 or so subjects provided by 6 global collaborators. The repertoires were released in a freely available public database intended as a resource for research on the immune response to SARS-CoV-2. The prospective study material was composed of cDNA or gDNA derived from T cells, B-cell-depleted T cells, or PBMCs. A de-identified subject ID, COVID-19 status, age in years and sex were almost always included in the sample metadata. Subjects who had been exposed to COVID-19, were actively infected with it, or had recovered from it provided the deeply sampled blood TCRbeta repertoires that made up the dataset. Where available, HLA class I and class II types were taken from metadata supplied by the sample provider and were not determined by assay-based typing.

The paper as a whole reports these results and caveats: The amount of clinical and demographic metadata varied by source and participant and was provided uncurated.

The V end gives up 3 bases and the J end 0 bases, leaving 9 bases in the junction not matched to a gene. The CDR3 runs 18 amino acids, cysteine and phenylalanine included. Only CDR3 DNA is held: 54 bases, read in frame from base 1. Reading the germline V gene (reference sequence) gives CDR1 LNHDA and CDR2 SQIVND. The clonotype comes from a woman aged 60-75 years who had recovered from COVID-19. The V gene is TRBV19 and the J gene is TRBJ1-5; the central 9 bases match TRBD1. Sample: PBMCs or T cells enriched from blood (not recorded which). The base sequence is TGTGCCAGTAGTATTACCGGGACAGGGACCTATAGCAATCAGCCCCAGCATTTT. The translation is CASSITGTGTYSNQPQHF.